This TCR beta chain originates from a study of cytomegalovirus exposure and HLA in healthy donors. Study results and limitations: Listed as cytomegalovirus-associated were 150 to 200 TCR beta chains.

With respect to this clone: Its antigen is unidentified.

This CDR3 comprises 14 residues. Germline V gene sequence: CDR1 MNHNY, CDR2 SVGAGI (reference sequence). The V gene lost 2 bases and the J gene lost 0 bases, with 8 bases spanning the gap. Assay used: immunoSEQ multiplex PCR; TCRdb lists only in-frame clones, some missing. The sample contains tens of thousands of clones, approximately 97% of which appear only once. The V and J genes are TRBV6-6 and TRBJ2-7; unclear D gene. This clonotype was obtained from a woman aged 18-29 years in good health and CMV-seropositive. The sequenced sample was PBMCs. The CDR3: CASSYGHNSYEQYF. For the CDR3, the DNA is TGTGCCAGCAGTTACGGCCATAACTCCTACGAGCAGTACTTC.